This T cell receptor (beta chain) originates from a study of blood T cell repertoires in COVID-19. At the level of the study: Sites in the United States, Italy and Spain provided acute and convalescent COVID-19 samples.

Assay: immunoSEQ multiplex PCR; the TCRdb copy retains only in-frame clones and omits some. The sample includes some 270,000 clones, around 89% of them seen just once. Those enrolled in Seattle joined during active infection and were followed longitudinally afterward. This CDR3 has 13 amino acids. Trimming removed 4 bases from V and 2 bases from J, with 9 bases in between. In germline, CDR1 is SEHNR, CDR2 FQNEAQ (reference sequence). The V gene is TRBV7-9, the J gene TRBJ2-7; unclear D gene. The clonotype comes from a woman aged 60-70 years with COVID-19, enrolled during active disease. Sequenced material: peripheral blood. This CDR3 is CASSSSPTYEQYF. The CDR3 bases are TGTGCCAGCAGCTCGAGCCCTACCTACGAGCAGTACTTC.